What follows are 21 T cell receptor beta chains derived from one specimen sequenced in a study of monozygotic twins with inflammatory bowel disease. TCRdb re-analyzed the 5' RACE reads; it lists each CDR3 protein once, without DNA. The sample table sets out some 400,000 distinct CDR3 sequences. Sequenced sample: blood. The receptors stem from a human donor with ulcerative colitis or Crohn's disease, or a healthy co-twin of an affected twin (not recorded which).

The gene calls are TRBV7-2 and TRBJ2-1. From germline, CDR1 is SGHTA and CDR2 FQGNSA. CDR3 size: 15 residues. The CDR3 loop is CASSLNSGPYNEQFF.

The chain has TRBV27 and TRBJ1-1. CDR3 length: 15 residues. Germline lookup yields CDR1 MNHEY and CDR2 SMNVEV (reference sequence). CDR3: CASSQPRMPVTEAFF.

The V call is TRBV5-1, the J call TRBJ2-3; the TCRdb call, TRBD1, lacks DNA for checking. Germline V gene lookup returns CDR1 SGHRS and CDR2 YFSETQ. This CDR3 is 14 amino acids long. CDR3: CASSPGQGPDTQYF.

The gene calls are TRBV7-2 and TRBJ1-2. The CDR3 sequence is 12 residues long. CDR1 SGHTA and CDR2 FQGNSA come from the germline V gene. The CDR3 region is CASSFDSYGYTF.

The chain employs TRBV11-2 and TRBJ2-7; the D gene TCRdb calls, TRBD1, cannot be checked with no DNA. CDR1 and CDR2 from the germline V gene are SGHAT and FQNNGV. This CDR3 spans 15 amino acids. The chain's CDR3 is CASSLSHPGGGEQYF.

The J gene is TRBJ2-5, the V gene TRBV29-1; TCRdb indicates TRBD1, and absent DNA this call remains unverified. Germline CDR1 SQVTM, CDR2 ANQGSEA. This CDR3 comprises 15 residues. CDR3 protein: CSAQGRGAEEETQYF.

V and J are TRBV19 and TRBJ1-1; TCRdb names TRBD1, which stays unverified in the absence of DNA. The CDR3 runs to 16 residues. From germline, CDR1 is LNHDA and CDR2 SQIVND (reference sequence). The CDR3 region is CASRVYGGQVNTEAFF.

This chain joins TRBV10-3 and TRBJ1-2; TCRdb names TRBD1, which stays unverified in the absence of DNA. In germline, CDR1 is ENHRY, CDR2 SYGVKD. The CDR3 extends over 15 amino acids. The CDR3 protein is CAISELNRGNYGYTF.

This chain links TRBV5-6 with TRBJ2-2; with no DNA, the TCRdb D assignment of TRBD1 cannot be verified. Germline loops: CDR1 SGHDT, CDR2 YYEEEE. The CDR3 contains 16 residues. The CDR3 region is CASSLDRGPNTGELFF.

J is TRBJ1-1 and V is TRBV9; TCRdb returns TRBD1, unconfirmable since there is no DNA. The CDR3 spans 13 residues. Germline CDR1 reads SGDLS; CDR2 reads YYNGEE. The CDR3 loop reads CASSASDGTGAFF.

The chain has TRBV7-9 and TRBJ2-6; as DNA is missing, the TRBD1 call by TCRdb cannot be tested. Looked up from germline, CDR1 is SEHNR and CDR2 is FQNEAQ (reference sequence). This CDR3 is built from 15 residues. CDR3 loop: CASSSGTGQTNVLTF.

The chain is built from TRBV3-1 and TRBJ2-3; the TCRdb D gene call, TRBD2, has no DNA to confirm it. This CDR3 spans 17 amino acids. In germline, CDR1 is LGHDT, CDR2 YNNKEL (reference sequence). The chain's CDR3 is CASSQEGLAGRRATQYF.

V and J are TRBV18 and TRBJ2-7. The CDR3 covers 15 residues. Per the germline V gene, CDR1 is KGHSH and CDR2 is LQKENI. The CDR3 loop reads CASSPGLDRSYEQYF.

The V gene is TRBV7-3, the J gene TRBJ2-2. This CDR3 has 15 residues. Germline V gene data show CDR1 as SGHTA and CDR2 as FQGTGA. The CDR3 protein is CASSSGTSNTGELFF. Together with reference TRBV7-3 and TRBJ2-2, the CDR3 gives the full variable domain: GAGVSQTPSNKVTEKGKYVELRCDPISGHTALYWYRQSLGQGPEFLIYFQGTGAADDSGLPNDRFFAVRPEGSVSTLKIQRTERGDSAVYLCASSSGTSNTGELFFGEGSRLTVL.

The V call is TRBV18, the J call TRBJ1-1; there is no DNA to check the TCRdb D call of TRBD1. The CDR3 extends over 14 amino acids. Germline V gene lookup returns CDR1 KGHSH and CDR2 LQKENI. CDR3 sequence: CASSPQNGGTEAFF.

The chain links TRBV10-3 to TRBJ2-5; TCRdb calls TRBD2, which cannot be checked without DNA. This CDR3 is built from 19 residues. Germline V gives CDR1 ENHRY, CDR2 SYGVKD. CDR3 amino acids: CAISPGTSGGAQGEKTQYF.

The V call is TRBV7-2, the J call TRBJ2-5; TCRdb indicates TRBD2, and absent DNA this call remains unverified. Germline CDR1 and CDR2: SGHTA and FQGNSA. This CDR3 region has 14 residues. The CDR3 is CASRGGRGQETQYF.

The rearrangement links TRBV7-3 to TRBJ2-3; no DNA is available, so the TRBD1 call from TCRdb remains unchecked. Germline lookup yields CDR1 SGHTA and CDR2 FQGTGA. The CDR3 length is 15 residues. CDR3 sequence: CASSLGGSGLTTQYF.

The chain employs TRBV5-1 and TRBJ2-1; TCRdb outputs TRBD1, but without DNA this stays unchecked. Germline CDR1 and CDR2: SGHRS and YFSETQ. The CDR3 totals 14 residues. CDR3 protein: CASSPGARYNEQFF.

The chain couples TRBV7-9 to TRBJ1-4; TCRdb calls TRBD1, which cannot be checked without DNA. CDR1 and CDR2 (germline): SEHNR, FQNEAQ (reference sequence). This CDR3 has 14 amino acids. CDR3 in amino acids: CASSPALAIEKLFF.

The chain joins TRBV5-1 to TRBJ2-1; absent DNA, TCRdb's TRBD1 call cannot be checked. CDR1 is SGHRS, CDR2 YFSETQ, per germline. The CDR3 has 12 amino acids. The CDR3: CASSLKGVEQFF. Full variable domain (missing parts from reference TRBV5-1 and TRBJ2-1): KAGVTQTPRYLIKTRGQQVTLSCSPISGHRSVSWYQQTPGQGLQFLFEYFSETQRNKGNFPGRFSGRQFSNSRSEMNVSTLELGDSALYLCASSLKGVEQFFGPGTRLTVL.